This T cell receptor beta chain was obtained from a study of shared T cell receptors in the human thymus. Method: immunoSEQ multiplex PCR; TCRdb's copy keeps in-frame clones and lacks some. The sample holds under 450,000 clones, 85% to 95% seen once. Germline loops: CDR1 LGHNA, CDR2 YNFKEQ. This CDR3 spans 15 amino acids. The V and J ends lost 2 bases and 6 bases, in that order; junction bases with no gene match: 4. This receptor was identified in a human donor. The chain uses TRBV4-2 and TRBJ2-7; TRBD2 matches at 13 bases. Sequencing was done on a sample of thymocytes. In DNA, the CDR3 is TGTGCCAGCAGCCAAATCACTAGCGGGAGGGGCGAGCAGTACTTC. This gives the protein CASSQITSGRGEQYF.